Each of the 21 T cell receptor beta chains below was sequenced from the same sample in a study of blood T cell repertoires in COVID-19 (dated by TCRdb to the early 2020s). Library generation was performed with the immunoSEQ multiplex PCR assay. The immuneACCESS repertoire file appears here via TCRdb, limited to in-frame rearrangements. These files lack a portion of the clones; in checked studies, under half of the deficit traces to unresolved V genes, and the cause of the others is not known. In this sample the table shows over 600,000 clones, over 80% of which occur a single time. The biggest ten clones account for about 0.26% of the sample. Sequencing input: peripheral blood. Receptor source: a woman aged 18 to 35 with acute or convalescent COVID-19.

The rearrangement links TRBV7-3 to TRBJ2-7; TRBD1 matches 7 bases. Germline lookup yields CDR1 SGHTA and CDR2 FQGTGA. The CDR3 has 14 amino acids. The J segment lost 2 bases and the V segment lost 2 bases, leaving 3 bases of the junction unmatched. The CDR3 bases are TGTGCCAGCAGCTTAGGGACAGACACCTACGAGCAGTACTTC. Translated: CASSLGTDTYEQYF.

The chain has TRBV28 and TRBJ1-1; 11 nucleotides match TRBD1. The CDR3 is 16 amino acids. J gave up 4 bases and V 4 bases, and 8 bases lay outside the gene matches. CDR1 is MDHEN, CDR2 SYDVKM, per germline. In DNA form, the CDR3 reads TGTGCCAGCAGTTACGGGGACAGGGGGAAGGTCACTGAAGCTTTCTTT. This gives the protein CASSYGDRGKVTEAFF.

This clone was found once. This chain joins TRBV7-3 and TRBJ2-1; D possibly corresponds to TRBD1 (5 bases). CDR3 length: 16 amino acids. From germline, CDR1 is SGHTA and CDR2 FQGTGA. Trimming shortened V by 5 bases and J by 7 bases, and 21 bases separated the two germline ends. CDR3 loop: CASSPRGRIPRNEQFF. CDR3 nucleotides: TGTGCCAGCAGCCCAAGGGGCAGGATACCAAGGAATGAGCAGTTCTTC.

CDR3: CASSLGTGSNSPLHF. The CDR3 DNA follows: TGTGCCAGCAGCTTAGGGACAGGGAGTAATTCACCCCTCCACTTT. This chain uses TRBV7-9 with TRBJ1-6; 8 bases match TRBD1. The CDR3 is 15 amino acids. CDR1 is SEHNR, CDR2 FQNEAQ, per germline (reference sequence). Trimming cost V 1 base and J 6 bases; bases outside gene matches: 2.

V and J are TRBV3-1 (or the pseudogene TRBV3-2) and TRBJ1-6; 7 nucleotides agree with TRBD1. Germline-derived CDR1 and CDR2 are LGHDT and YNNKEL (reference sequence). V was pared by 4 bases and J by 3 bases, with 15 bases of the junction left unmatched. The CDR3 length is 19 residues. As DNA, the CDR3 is TGTGCCAGCAGCCCCGGGACAGAGTTTTTTCCCTACTATAATTCACCCCTCCACTTT. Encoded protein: CASSPGTEFFPYYNSPLHF.

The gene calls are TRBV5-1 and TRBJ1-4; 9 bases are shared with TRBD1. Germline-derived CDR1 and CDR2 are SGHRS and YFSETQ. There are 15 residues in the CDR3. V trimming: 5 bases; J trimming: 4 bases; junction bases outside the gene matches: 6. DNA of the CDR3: TGCGCCAGCAGACGTACAGGGGGCGGTAATGAAAAACTGTTTTTT. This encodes CASRRTGGGNEKLFF.

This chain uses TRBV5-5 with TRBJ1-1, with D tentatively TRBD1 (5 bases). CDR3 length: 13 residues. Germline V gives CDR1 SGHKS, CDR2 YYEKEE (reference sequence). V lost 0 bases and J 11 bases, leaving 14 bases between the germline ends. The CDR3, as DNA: TGTGCCAGCAGCTTGGTAGCGGGGGAGGGGGCTTTCTTT. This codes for CASSLVAGEGAFF. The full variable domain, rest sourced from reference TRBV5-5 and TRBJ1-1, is DAGVTQSPTHLIKTRGQQVTLRCSPISGHKSVSWYQQVLGQGPQFIFQYYEKEERGRGNFPDRFSARQFPNYSSELNVNALLLGDSALYLCASSLVAGEGAFFGQGTRLTVV.

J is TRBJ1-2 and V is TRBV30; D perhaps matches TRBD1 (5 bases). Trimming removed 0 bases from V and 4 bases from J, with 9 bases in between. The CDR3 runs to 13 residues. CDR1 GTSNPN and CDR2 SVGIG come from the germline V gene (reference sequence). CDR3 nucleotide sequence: TGTGCCTGGAGTGTCGGGGACTTCTATGGCTACACCTTC. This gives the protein CAWSVGDFYGYTF.

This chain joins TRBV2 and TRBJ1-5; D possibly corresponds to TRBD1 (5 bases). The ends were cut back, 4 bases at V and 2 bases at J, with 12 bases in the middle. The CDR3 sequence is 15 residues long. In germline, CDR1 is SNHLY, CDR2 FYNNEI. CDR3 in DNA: TGTGCCAGCAGTGGACAGCCTGCTGGCAATCAGCCCCAGCATTTT. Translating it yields CASSGQPAGNQPQHF. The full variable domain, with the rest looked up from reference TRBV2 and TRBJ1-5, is EPEVTQTPSHQVTQMGQEVILRCVPISNHLYFYWYRQILGQKVEFLVSFYNNEISEKSEIFDDQFSVERPDGSNFTLKIRSTKLEDSAMYFCASSGQPAGNQPQHFGDGTRLSIL.

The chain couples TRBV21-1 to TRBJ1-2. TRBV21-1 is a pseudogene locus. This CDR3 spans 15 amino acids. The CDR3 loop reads CASSRIPEINYGYTF. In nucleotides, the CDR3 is TGTGCCAGCAGCAGAATACCTGAGATCAACTATGGCTACACCTTC.

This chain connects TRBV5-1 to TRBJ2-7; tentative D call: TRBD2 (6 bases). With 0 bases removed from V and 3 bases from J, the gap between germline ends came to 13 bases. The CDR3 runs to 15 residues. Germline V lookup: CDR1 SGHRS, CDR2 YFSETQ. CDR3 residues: CASSLGPSDFYEQYF. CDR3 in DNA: TGCGCCAGCAGCTTGGGCCCTAGCGACTTCTACGAGCAGTACTTC.

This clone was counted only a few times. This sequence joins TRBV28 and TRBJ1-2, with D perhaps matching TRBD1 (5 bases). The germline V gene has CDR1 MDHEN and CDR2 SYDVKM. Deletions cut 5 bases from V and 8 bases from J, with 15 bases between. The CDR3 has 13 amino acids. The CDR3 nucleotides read TGTGCCAGCAGTCCCCCCCCGACAGAGGGCTACACCTTC. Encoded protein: CASSPPPTEGYTF.

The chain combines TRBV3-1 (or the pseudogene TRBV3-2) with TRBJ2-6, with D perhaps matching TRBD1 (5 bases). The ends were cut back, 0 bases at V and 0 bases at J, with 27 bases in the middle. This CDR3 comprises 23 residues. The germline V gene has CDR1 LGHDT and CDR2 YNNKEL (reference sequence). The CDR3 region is CASSQDSPSWGRVPHSGANVLTF. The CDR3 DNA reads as TGTGCCAGCAGCCAAGACAGCCCAAGCTGGGGCAGAGTACCCCACTCTGGGGCCAACGTCCTGACTTTC.

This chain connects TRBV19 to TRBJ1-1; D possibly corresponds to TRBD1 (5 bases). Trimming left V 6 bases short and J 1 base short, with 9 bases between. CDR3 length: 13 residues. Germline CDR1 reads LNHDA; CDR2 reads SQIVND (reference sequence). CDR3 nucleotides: TGTGCCAGTAGCGACAGTCCGAACACTGAAGCTTTCTTT. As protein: CASSDSPNTEAFF.

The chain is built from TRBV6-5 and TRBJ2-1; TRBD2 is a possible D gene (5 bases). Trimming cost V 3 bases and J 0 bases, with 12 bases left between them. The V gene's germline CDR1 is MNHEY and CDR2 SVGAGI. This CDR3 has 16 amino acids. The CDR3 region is CASSYGPSNSYNEQFF. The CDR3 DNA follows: TGTGCCAGCAGTTATGGCCCTAGCAACTCCTACAATGAGCAGTTCTTC.

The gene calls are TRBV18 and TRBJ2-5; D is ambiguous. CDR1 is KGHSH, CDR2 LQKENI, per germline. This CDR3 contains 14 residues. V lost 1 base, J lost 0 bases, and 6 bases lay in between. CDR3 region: CASSPLADQETQYF. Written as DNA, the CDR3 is TGTGCCAGCTCACCACTCGCAGACCAAGAGACCCAGTACTTC.

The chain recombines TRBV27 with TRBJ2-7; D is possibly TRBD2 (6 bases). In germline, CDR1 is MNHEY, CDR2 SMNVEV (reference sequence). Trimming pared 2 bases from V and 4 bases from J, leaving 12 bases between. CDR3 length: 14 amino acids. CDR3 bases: TGTGCCAGCAGTTTAAAGACTAGTTTGTACGAGCAGTACTTC. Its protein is CASSLKTSLYEQYF.

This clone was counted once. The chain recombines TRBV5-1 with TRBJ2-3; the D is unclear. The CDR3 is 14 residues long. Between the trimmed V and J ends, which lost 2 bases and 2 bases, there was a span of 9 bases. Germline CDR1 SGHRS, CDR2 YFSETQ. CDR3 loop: CASSFKHFTDTQYF. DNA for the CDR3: TGCGCCAGCAGCTTTAAGCACTTCACAGATACGCAGTATTTT.

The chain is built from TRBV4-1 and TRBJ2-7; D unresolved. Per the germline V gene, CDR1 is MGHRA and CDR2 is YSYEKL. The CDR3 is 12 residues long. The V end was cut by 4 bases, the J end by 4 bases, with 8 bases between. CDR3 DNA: TGCGCCAGCAGCCCCCCGGGTTACGAGCAGTACTTC. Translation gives CASSPPGYEQYF.

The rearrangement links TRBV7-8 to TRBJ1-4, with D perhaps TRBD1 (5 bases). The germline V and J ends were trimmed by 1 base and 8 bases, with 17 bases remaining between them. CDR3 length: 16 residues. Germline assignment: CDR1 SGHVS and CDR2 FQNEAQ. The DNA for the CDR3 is TGTGCCAGCAGCTTAGAGTATGGGGGGACCAGAGAAAAACTGTTTTTT. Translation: CASSLEYGGTREKLFF.

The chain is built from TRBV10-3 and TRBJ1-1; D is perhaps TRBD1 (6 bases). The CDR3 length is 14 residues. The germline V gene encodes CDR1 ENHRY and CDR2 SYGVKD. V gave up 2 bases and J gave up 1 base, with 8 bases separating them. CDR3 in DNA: TGTGCCATCAGTGAGGTAGGGGGGAACACTGAAGCTTTCTTT. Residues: CAISEVGGNTEAFF.